A single sample is the source of the 7 T cell receptor beta chains below, sequenced in a study of cytomegalovirus exposure and HLA in healthy donors. Primers: 60 Vbeta forward and 13 Jbeta reverse. Here immunoSEQ multiplex PCR was the method, and the copy in TCRdb shows in-frame clones only, minus some. The sample lists about 170,000 clones; roughly 85% were seen once. Sample: PBMCs. These receptors were taken from a man younger than 40 in good health and CMV-seropositive.

The chain links TRBV29-1 to TRBJ2-1; 9 bases align to TRBD2. Germline assignment: CDR1 SQVTM and CDR2 ANQGSEA. CDR3 size: 14 residues. V lost 5 bases to trimming and J lost 3 bases; unmatched junction nucleotides: 5. CDR3 bases: TGCAGCGTTCTACGACTAGCGGTCTACAATGAGCAGTTCTTC. It encodes CSVLRLAVYNEQFF.

The DNA for the CDR3 is TGTGCTAGTGGCGGACAGCTGCCCCACGAGCAGTACTTC. Its translation is CASGGQLPHEQYF. The chain couples TRBV12-5 to TRBJ2-7; maybe TRBD1 (6 bases). The CDR3 totals 13 residues. The V and J ends lost 6 bases and 5 bases respectively, with 14 bases between them. Germline CDR1 and CDR2: LGHNT and FRNRAP. Complete variable domain (other parts from reference TRBV12-5 and TRBJ2-7): DARVTQTPRHKVTEMGQEVTMRCQPILGHNTVFWYRQTMMQGLELLAYFRNRAPLDDSGMPKDRFSAEMPDATLATLKIQPSEPRDSAVYFCASGGQLPHEQYFGPGTRLTVT.

The V call is TRBV6-4, the J call TRBJ2-3; TRBD2 matches at 7 bases. This CDR3 region has 14 residues. Germline V gene sequence: CDR1 MRHNA, CDR2 SNTAGT. Trimming at V came to 0 bases and at J to 6 bases, leaving 3 bases not matched to a gene. The CDR3 coding sequence is TGTGCCAGCAGTGACTCGATGGGGGGGGATACGCAGTATTTT. Protein sequence: CASSDSMGGDTQYF.

The gene calls are TRBV7-8 and TRBJ2-3; D is unresolved. Germline lookup yields CDR1 SGHVS and CDR2 FQNEAQ. Trimming pared 0 bases from V and 2 bases from J, leaving 3 bases between. There are 13 residues in the CDR3. The CDR3 nucleotides read TGTGCCAGCAGCTTAGCCTACACAGATACGCAGTATTTT. The encoded protein is CASSLAYTDTQYF.

This clone was picked up one time. The chain carries TRBV7-2 and TRBJ2-1; 8 bases line up with TRBD2. Trimming cost V 6 bases and J 15 bases; bases outside gene matches: 16. Per the germline V gene, CDR1 is SGHTA and CDR2 is FQGNSA. The CDR3 length is 14 residues. The DNA of the CDR3 is TGTGCCAGCAGTTTCTTAGGGCGGGGGGACGCCGGGTTCTTC. This sequence encodes CASSFLGRGDAGFF. The whole variable domain, filled in from reference TRBV7-2 and TRBJ2-1, reads GAGVSQSPSNKVTEKGKDVELRCDPISGHTALYWYRQSLGQGLEFLIYFQGNSAPDKSGLPSDRFSAERTGGSVSTLTIQRTQQEDSAVYLCASSFLGRGDAGFFGPGTRLTVL.

This clone showed up just once. This chain links TRBV9 with TRBJ2-1, with TRBD1 identical over 9 bases. The V gene end was trimmed by 4 bases and the J gene end by 9 bases; junction bases not matched to a gene: 14. The CDR3 contains 16 residues. Germline V gives CDR1 SGDLS, CDR2 YYNGEE. The CDR3 is CASSSTGTGPYGEQFF. In DNA form, the CDR3 reads TGTGCCAGCAGCTCAACCGGGACAGGGCCCTACGGTGAGCAGTTCTTC.

V is TRBV28 and J is TRBJ2-7; no reliable D call. The ends were cut back, 5 bases at V and 2 bases at J, with 7 bases in the middle. The length of the CDR3 is 12 residues. From germline, CDR1 is MDHEN and CDR2 SYDVKM. The CDR3 reads CASSEHPYEQYF. The DNA for the CDR3 is TGTGCCAGCAGTGAACACCCCTACGAGCAGTACTTC.